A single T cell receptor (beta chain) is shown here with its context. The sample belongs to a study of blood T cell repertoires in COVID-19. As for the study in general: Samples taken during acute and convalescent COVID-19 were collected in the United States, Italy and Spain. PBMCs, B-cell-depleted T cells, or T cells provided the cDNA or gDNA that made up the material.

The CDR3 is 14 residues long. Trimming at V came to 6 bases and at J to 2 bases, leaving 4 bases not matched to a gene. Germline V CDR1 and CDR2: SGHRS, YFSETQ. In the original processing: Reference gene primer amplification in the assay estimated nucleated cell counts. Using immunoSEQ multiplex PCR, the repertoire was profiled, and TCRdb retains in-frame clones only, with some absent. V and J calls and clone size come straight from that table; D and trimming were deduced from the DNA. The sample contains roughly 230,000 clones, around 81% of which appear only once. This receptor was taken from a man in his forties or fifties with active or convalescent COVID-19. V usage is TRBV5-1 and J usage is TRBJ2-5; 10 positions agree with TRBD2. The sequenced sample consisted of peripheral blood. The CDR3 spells CASKQAGGQETQYF. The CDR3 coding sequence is TGCGCCAGCAAACAAGCGGGGGGGCAAGAGACCCAGTACTTC.